Sequencing of this T cell receptor beta chain was carried out in a study of shared clonotypes between healthy human individuals. Study outcomes and limitations: Naive subsets tended to show greater estimated richness than memory subsets. Sequencing of the sorted subsets was shown by rarefaction to be incomplete despite large depth.

J lost 5 bases, V lost 5 bases, and 11 bases had no gene match. Germline values: CDR1 LNHDA, CDR2 SQIVND (reference sequence). This CDR3 is 15 amino acids long. CD45RO-negative cells were positively selected for CCR7, leaving out terminally differentiated effector memory CD45RA+ cells. Using immunoSEQ multiplex PCR, the repertoire was profiled, and TCRdb retains in-frame clones only, with some absent. The sample contains about 2,100,000 clones, about 93% of which appear only once. With regard to this clone: Its target is not known.

The clonotype comes from a man younger than 35 in good health. Some clones in this sample may be carry-over from other donors' samples. The sequencing sample was made of naive CD8+ T cells from PBMCs. The V and J genes are TRBV19 and TRBJ1-2; 7 bases agree with TRBD1. The CDR3 nucleotides read TGTGCCAGTAGTTTTCGACAGGGTTGGGGGTATGGCTACACCTTC. Translated: CASSFRQGWGYGYTF.